Here is one T cell receptor beta chain with its context. This sample stems from a study of shared clonotypes between healthy human individuals. Losses at the gene ends were 0 bases for V and 3 bases for J; bases not matched to a gene: 9. The length of the CDR3 is 17 residues. Germline lookup yields CDR1 SGHTA and CDR2 FQGNSA. Investigators spread the genomic DNA of each subset evenly over several immunoSEQ plates. The method was immunoSEQ multiplex PCR; TCRdb's version includes in-frame clones alone and lacks a portion of them. This sample has 2 million to 3 million clones, with 93% found just once. The sample comprised naive CD4+ T cells from PBMCs. Subset denoted: CD45RA+ positively selected. The rearrangement uses TRBV7-2 and TRBJ2-7, with 9 bases aligning to TRBD2. The receptor's source is a man younger than 35 in good health. Some clones in this sample may be carry-over from other donors' samples. The CDR3 DNA follows: TGTGCCAGCAGCTTAGCGCAGGCTAGCGGGACGTTCTACGAGCAGTACTTC. The encoded protein is CASSLAQASGTFYEQYF.